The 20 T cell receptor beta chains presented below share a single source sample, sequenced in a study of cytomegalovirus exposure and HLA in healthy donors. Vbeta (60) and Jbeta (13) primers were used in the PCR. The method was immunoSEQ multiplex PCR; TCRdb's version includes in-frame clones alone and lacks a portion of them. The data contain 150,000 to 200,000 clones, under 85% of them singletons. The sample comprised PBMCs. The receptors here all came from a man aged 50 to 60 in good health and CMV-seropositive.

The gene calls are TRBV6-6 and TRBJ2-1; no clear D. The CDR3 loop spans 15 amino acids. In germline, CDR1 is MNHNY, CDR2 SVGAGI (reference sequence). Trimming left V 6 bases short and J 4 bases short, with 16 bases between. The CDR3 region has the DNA TGTGCCAGCAGACCCGACTTGATCCGGTACAATGAGCAGTTCTTC. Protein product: CASRPDLIRYNEQFF.

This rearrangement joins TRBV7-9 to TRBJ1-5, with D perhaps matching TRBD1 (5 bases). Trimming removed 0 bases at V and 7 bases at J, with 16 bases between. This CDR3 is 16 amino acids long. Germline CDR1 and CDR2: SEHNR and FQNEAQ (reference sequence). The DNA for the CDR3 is TGTGCCAGCAGCTTAGCGGTGGGGCAGGGTGGACAGCCCCAGCATTTT. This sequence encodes CASSLAVGQGGQPQHF.

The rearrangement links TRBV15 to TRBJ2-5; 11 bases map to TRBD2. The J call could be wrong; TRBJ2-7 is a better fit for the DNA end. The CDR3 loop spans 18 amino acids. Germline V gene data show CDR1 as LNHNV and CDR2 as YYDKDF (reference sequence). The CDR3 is CATSRGTSGISSSYEQYF. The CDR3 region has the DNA TGTGCCACCAGCAGGGGGACTAGCGGAATCTCCAGCTCCTACGAGCAGTACTTC.

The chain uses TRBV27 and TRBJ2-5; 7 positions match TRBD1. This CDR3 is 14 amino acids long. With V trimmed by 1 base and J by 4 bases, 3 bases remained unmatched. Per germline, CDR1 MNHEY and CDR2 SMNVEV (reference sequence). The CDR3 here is CASSLLRDRETQYF. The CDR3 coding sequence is TGTGCCAGCAGTTTATTAAGGGACAGAGAGACCCAGTACTTC.

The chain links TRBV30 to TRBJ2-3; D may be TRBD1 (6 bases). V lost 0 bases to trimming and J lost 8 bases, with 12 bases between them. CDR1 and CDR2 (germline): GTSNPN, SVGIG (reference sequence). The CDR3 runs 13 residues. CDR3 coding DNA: TGTGCCTGGAGTGTACAGGGATTAGGTACGCAGTATTTT. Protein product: CAWSVQGLGTQYF.

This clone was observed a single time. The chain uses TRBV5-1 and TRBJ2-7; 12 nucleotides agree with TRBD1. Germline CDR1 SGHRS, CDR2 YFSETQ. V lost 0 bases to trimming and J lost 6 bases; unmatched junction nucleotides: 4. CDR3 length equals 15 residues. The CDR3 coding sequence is TGCGCCAGCAGCTTGGAGGGACAGGGGGCGGTCGAGCAGTACTTC. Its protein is CASSLEGQGAVEQYF.

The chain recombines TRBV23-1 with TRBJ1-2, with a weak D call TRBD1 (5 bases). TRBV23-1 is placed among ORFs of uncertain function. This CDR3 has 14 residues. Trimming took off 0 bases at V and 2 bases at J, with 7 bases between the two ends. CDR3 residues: CASSQSEGNYGYTF. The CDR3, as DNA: TGCGCCAGCAGTCAATCGGAGGGGAACTATGGCTACACCTTC.

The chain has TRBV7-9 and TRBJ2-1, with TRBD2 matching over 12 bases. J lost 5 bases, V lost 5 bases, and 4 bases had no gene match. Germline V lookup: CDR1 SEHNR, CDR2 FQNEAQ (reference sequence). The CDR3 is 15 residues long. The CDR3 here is CASSTGLAGNNEQFF. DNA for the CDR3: TGTGCCAGCAGCACCGGACTAGCGGGGAACAATGAGCAGTTCTTC.

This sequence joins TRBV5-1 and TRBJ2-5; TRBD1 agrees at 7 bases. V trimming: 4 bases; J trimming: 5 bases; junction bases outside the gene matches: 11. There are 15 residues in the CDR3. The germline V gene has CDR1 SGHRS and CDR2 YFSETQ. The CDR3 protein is CASSQDTGVGETQYF. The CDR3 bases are TGCGCCAGCAGCCAAGACACAGGGGTTGGGGAGACCCAGTACTTC.

CDR3 DNA: TGTGCCACCGCCGGGACAGACAATGAGCAGTTCTTC. Protein product: CATAGTDNEQFF. The chain is built from TRBV10-3 and TRBJ2-1; 7 bases are a match to TRBD1. CDR1 is ENHRY and CDR2 is SYGVKD in the germline V gene. The CDR3 covers 12 residues. Trimming took 10 bases from V and 5 from J; bases not matched to a gene: 5.

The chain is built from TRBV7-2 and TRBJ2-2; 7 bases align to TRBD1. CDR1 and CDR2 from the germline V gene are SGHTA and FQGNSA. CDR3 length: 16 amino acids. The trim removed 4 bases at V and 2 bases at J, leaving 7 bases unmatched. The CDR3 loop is CASSSRTGGNTGELFF. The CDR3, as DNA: TGTGCCAGCAGCTCCCGGACAGGTGGTAACACCGGGGAGCTGTTTTTT.

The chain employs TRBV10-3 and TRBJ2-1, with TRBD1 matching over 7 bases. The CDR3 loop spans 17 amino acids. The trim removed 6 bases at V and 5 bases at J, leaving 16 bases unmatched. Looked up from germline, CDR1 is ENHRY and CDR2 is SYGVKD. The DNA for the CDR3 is TGTGCCATCAGGGAGAATACAGGGGCACGACCCGACAATGAGCAGTTCTTC. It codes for CAIRENTGARPDNEQFF.

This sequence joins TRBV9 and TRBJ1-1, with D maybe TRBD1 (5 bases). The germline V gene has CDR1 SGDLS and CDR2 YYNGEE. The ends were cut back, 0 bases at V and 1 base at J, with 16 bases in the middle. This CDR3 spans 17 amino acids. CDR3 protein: CASSVGPPSGGNTEAFF. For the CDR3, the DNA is TGTGCCAGCAGCGTAGGTCCCCCTTCGGGGGGGAACACTGAAGCTTTCTTT.

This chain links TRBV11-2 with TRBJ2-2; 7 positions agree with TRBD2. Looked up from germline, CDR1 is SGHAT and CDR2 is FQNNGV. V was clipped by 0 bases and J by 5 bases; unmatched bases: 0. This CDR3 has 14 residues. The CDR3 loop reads CASSLEGGTGELFF. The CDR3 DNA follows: TGTGCCAGCAGCTTAGAGGGGGGGACCGGGGAGCTGTTTTTT.

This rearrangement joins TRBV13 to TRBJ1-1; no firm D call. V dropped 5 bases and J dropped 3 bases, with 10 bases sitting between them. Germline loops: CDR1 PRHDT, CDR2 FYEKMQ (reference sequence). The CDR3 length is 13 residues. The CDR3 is CASSPGGYTEAFF. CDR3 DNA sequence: TGTGCCAGCAGCCCAGGTGGGTACACTGAAGCTTTCTTT.

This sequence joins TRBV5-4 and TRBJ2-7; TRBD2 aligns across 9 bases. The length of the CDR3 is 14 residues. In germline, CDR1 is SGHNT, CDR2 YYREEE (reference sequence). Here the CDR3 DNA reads TGTGTACTTGGATCCGCGGGAGGGCCAGGGGAGCAGTACTTC. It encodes CVLGSAGGPGEQYF. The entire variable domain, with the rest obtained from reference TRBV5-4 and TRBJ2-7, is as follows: ETGVTQSPTHLIKTRGQQVTLRCSSQSGHNTVSWYQQALGQGPQFIFQYYREEENGRGNFPPRFSGLQFPNYSSELNVNALELDDSALYLCVLGSAGGPGEQYFGPGTRLTVT.

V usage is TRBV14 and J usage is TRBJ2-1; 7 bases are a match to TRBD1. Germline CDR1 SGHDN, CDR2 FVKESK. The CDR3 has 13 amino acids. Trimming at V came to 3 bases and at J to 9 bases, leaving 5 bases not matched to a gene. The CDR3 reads CASSQRQGFEQFF. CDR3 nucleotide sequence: TGTGCCAGCAGCCAGCGACAGGGTTTTGAGCAGTTCTTC.

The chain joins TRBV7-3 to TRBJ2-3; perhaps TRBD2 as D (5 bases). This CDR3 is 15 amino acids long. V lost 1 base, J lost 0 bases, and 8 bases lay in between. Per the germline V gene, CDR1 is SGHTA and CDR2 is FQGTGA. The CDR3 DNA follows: TGTGCCAGCAGCTTAATAGGCGGGAGCACAGATACGCAGTATTTT. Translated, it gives CASSLIGGSTDTQYF.

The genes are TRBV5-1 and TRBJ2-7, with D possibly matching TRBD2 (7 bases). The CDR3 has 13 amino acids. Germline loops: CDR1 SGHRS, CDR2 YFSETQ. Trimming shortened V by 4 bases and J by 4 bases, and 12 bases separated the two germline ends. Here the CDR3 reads CASSNGGPYEQYF. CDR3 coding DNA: TGCGCCAGCAGCAACGGGGGGCCTTACGAGCAGTACTTC. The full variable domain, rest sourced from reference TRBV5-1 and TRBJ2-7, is KAGVTQTPRYLIKTRGQQVTLSCSPISGHRSVSWYQQTPGQGLQFLFEYFSETQRNKGNFPGRFSGRQFSNSRSEMNVSTLELGDSALYLCASSNGGPYEQYFGPGTRLTVT.

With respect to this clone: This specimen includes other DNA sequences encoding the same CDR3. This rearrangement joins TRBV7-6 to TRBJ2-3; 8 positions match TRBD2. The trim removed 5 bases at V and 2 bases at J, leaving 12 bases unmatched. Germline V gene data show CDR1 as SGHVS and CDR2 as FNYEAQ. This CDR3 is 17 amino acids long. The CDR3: CASSHRVAGGVTDTQYF. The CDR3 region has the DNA TGTGCCAGCAGCCATAGAGTGGCGGGGGGCGTCACAGATACGCAGTATTTT.